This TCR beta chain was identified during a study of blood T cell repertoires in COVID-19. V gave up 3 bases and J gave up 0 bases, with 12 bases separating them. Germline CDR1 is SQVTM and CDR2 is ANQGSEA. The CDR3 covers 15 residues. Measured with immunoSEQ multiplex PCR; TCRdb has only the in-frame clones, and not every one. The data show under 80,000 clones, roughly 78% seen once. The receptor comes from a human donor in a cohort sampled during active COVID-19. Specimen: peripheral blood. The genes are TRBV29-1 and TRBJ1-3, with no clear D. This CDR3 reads CSVDPDGSSGNTIYF. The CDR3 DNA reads TGCAGCGTTGACCCGGACGGGAGCTCTGGAAACACCATATATTTT.